This TCR beta chain was identified during a study of cytomegalovirus exposure and HLA in healthy donors. Findings and limits, study-wide: A later analysis found that most CMV-associated TCR beta chains appeared HLA-restricted.

Primers: 60 Vbeta forward and 13 Jbeta reverse. Assay: immunoSEQ multiplex PCR; the TCRdb copy retains only in-frame clones and omits some. The sample includes approximately 140,000 clones, about three quarters of them seen just once. The CDR3 spans 14 residues. Germline V gene lookup returns CDR1 MGHDK and CDR2 SYGVNS. As regards this clone: What it binds is unknown. At one boundary the junction diverges from the germline segment, which might be a read error.

The sequencing input was PBMCs. This receptor was obtained from a young woman in good health and CMV-seronegative. This chain uses TRBV25-1 with TRBJ1-1, with a tentative D call TRBD1 (6 bases). This CDR3 is CANSVAGANTEAFF. The CDR3 coding sequence is TGTGCCAACAGTGTGGCAGGGGCGAACACTGAAGCTTTCTTT.